One sample yielded the 17 T cell receptor beta chains listed below, sequenced in a study of blood T cell repertoires in COVID-19 (TCRdb year 2020). The protocol used for the library was the immunoSEQ multiplex PCR assay. The table comes from immuneACCESS by way of TCRdb, which keeps in-frame sequences with V and J called. Part of the clones is missing from these tables; in studies checked, under half for an unresolved V gene and the rest for unknown reasons. The sample table holds some 350,000 clones, of which around 87% were seen once. Under 5.5% of the sample goes to the ten largest clones. Material: PBMCs or T cells enriched from blood (not recorded which). Receptors were obtained from a woman aged 25 to 45 who had recovered from COVID-19.

J is TRBJ2-5 and V is TRBV7-8; D gene uncertain. Germline V gene sequence: CDR1 SGHVS, CDR2 FQNEAQ. This CDR3 is 16 amino acids long. V gave up 4 bases and J gave up 5 bases, with 20 bases separating them. The DNA for the CDR3 is TGTGCCAGCAGCTCCAGGTCGGCAGTCTTTCGGGAGACCCAGTACTTC. This sequence encodes CASSSRSAVFRETQYF. The full variable domain, completed using reference TRBV7-8 and TRBJ2-5, is GAGVSQSPRYKVAKRGQDVALRCDPISGHVSLFWYQQALGQGPEFLTYFQNEAQLDKSGLPSDRFFAERPEGSVSTLKIQRTQQEDSAVYLCASSSRSAVFRETQYFGPGTRLLVL.

The chain joins TRBV7-9 to TRBJ2-3; 15 bases map to TRBD2. The CDR3 is 17 amino acids. CDR1 is SEHNR, CDR2 FQNEAQ, per germline (reference sequence). V lost 3 bases, J lost 3 bases, and 4 bases stayed unmatched. CDR3 DNA: TGTGCCAGCAGCTTCGGGACTAGCGGGGGGCATACAGATACGCAGTATTTT. Translation: CASSFGTSGGHTDTQYF. The variable domain in full, completed from reference TRBV7-9 and TRBJ2-3, reads DTGVSQNPRHKITKRGQNVTFRCDPISEHNRLYWYRQTLGQGPEFLTYFQNEAQLEKSRLLSDRFSAERPKGSFSTLEIQRTEQGDSAMYLCASSFGTSGGHTDTQYFGPGTRLTVL.

The chain has TRBV7-2 and TRBJ2-5; 14 bases map to TRBD2. This CDR3 comprises 16 residues. Germline CDR1 reads SGHTA; CDR2 reads FQGNSA. V dropped 5 bases and J dropped 5; count of bases not matched to a gene: 7. The CDR3 region has the DNA TGTGCCAGCAGCGCACGACTAGCGGGGGGGTGGGAGACCCAGTACTTC. Its protein is CASSARLAGGWETQYF.

This clone was picked up one time. This chain links TRBV7-2 with TRBJ2-7; the match to TRBD1 covers 7 bases. Per the germline V gene, CDR1 is SGHTA and CDR2 is FQGNSA. V lost 1 base to trimming and J lost 5 bases; unmatched junction nucleotides: 8. This CDR3 has 15 amino acids. The CDR3 DNA reads TGTGCCAGCAGCTTAGGCCCCTACACAGGGGACGAGCAGTACTTC. This encodes CASSLGPYTGDEQYF.

The chain recombines TRBV6-1 with TRBJ1-4; maybe TRBD1 (5 bases). The CDR3 has 13 residues. Germline CDR1 is MNHNS and CDR2 is SASEGT. The germline V and J ends were trimmed by 1 base and 9 bases, with 9 bases remaining between them. DNA for the CDR3: TGTGCCAGCAGTGAAGAGGCGGACAAAAAACTGTTTTTT. This codes for CASSEEADKKLFF.

The chain joins TRBV10-3 to TRBJ1-1, with D unclear. Germline lookup yields CDR1 ENHRY and CDR2 SYGVKD. This CDR3 has 13 amino acids. Trimming shortened V by 6 bases and J by 2 bases, and 10 bases separated the two germline ends. The DNA of the CDR3 is TGTGCCATCAGCCGGGAACGAAACACTGAAGCTTTCTTT. This sequence encodes CAISRERNTEAFF.

This clone was detected only once. CDR3 bases: TGTGCCAGCAGCTTAACTAGCGGGGAGACCCAGTACTTC. Encoded protein: CASSLTSGETQYF. The J gene is TRBJ2-5, the V gene TRBV7-9, with 9 bases identical to TRBD2. V shed 2 bases and J 5 bases; nucleotides not matched to a gene: 0. The CDR3 runs to 13 residues. CDR1 is SEHNR and CDR2 is FQNEAQ in the germline V gene (reference sequence).

The rearrangement joins TRBV5-6 to TRBJ2-7; D remains unclear. CDR3 length: 12 amino acids. CDR1 and CDR2 (germline): SGHDT, YYEEEE. Trimming removed 2 bases from V and 3 bases from J, with 6 bases in between. The CDR3 sequence: CASSFSVYEQYF. The CDR3 bases are TGTGCCAGCAGCTTTTCTGTCTACGAGCAGTACTTC.

V gene TRBV5-1 combines with J gene TRBJ2-3, with D perhaps TRBD2 (6 bases). V lost 0 bases, J lost 10 bases, and 21 bases lay in between. CDR3 size: 16 residues. CDR1 and CDR2 from the germline V gene are SGHRS and YFSETQ. The CDR3 DNA is TGCGCCAGCAGCTTGGGACTTGCGGGCCGGGGAGGTTCGCAGTATTTT. Translation: CASSLGLAGRGGSQYF.

This clone occurred a few times. The J gene is TRBJ2-3, the V gene TRBV6-1, with TRBD1 identical over 10 bases. There are 17 residues in the CDR3. Germline V gives CDR1 MNHNS, CDR2 SASEGT. After removal of 4 bases from V and 2 bases from J, the junction contained 9 bases not matched to a gene. In nucleotides, the CDR3 is TGTGCCAGCAGTGGGAGCGACAGGGGGCCAAACACAGATACGCAGTATTTT. Translated: CASSGSDRGPNTDTQYF.

This clone showed up just once. Within the sample, other DNA sequences also encode this same CDR3. The genes are TRBV28 and TRBJ1-2; D possibly corresponds to TRBD1 (5 bases). V shed 4 bases and J shed 4 bases, with 7 bases lying between them. The CDR3 spans 12 residues. Germline V gene lookup returns CDR1 MDHEN and CDR2 SYDVKM. This CDR3 reads CASSSGGYGYTF. The CDR3 DNA sequence: TGTGCCAGCAGTTCCGGGGGCTATGGCTACACCTTC.

The genes are TRBV30 and TRBJ1-4; weak D call: TRBD1 (6 bases). V dropped 5 bases and J dropped 4 bases, with 8 bases sitting between them. The germline CDR1 and CDR2 sequences are GTSNPN and SVGIG (reference sequence). The CDR3 extends over 12 amino acids. The CDR3: CAWGGLNEKLFF. CDR3 DNA sequence: TGTGCCTGGGGGGGCCTTAATGAAAAACTGTTTTTT.

The chain combines TRBV6-4 with TRBJ1-2; the match to TRBD1 covers 7 bases. This CDR3 contains 19 residues. CDR1 MRHNA and CDR2 SNTAGT come from the germline V gene. The trim removed 2 bases at V and 4 bases at J, leaving 19 bases unmatched. CDR3 residues: CASSDGFLGLGQAAYGYTF. CDR3 coding DNA: TGTGCCAGCAGTGACGGATTTTTAGGTCTCGGACAGGCCGCCTATGGCTACACCTTC.

This clone has ten or more counts. The V call is TRBV11-1, the J call TRBJ1-6; D might be TRBD1 (6 bases). There are 14 residues in the CDR3. Germline loops: CDR1 SGHAT, CDR2 FQDESV (reference sequence). V was cut by 2 bases and J by 7 bases, with 9 bases left in between. The CDR3 DNA reads TGTGCCAGCAGCTTAACAGGGAACAATTCACCCCTCCACTTT. It is translated as CASSLTGNNSPLHF.

The chain joins TRBV20-1 to TRBJ2-1; D remains unclear. V dropped 3 bases and J dropped 0 bases, with 12 bases sitting between them. Germline V gene sequence: CDR1 DFQATT, CDR2 SNEGSKA (reference sequence). The CDR3 has 15 residues. The CDR3 is CSASSAGGSYNEQFF. The CDR3, as DNA: TGCAGTGCTAGTTCGGCAGGTGGCTCCTACAATGAGCAGTTCTTC.

The V and J genes are TRBV28 and TRBJ1-6; perhaps TRBD1 as D (6 bases). The CDR3 has 15 amino acids. Germline values: CDR1 MDHEN, CDR2 SYDVKM. Trimming took off 6 bases at V and 7 bases at J, with 16 bases between the two ends. CDR3 protein: CASRKGHQKNSPLHF. As DNA, the CDR3 is TGTGCCAGCAGAAAGGGACATCAGAAGAATTCACCCCTCCACTTT.

This chain links TRBV19 with TRBJ2-5; 8 bases are shared with TRBD1. Germline trimming cut 3 bases from V and 5 bases from J; bases unmatched to any gene: 11. The CDR3 is made up of 16 amino acids. Germline-derived CDR1 and CDR2 are LNHDA and SQIVND (reference sequence). The CDR3 loop is CASSMPPGRGPETQYF. CDR3 nucleotide sequence: TGTGCCAGTAGTATGCCCCCGGGCAGGGGGCCCGAGACCCAGTACTTC.